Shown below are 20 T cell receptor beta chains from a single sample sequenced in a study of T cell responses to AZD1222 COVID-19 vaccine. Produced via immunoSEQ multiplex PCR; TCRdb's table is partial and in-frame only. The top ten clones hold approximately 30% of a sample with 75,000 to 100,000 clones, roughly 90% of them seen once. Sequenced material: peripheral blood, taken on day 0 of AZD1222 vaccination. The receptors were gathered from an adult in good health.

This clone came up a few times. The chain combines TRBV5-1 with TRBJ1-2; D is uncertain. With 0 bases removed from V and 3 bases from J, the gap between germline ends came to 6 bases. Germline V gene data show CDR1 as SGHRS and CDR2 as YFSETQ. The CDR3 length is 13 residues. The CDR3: CASSLADDYGYTF. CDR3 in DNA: TGCGCCAGCAGCTTGGCGGACGACTATGGCTACACCTTC.

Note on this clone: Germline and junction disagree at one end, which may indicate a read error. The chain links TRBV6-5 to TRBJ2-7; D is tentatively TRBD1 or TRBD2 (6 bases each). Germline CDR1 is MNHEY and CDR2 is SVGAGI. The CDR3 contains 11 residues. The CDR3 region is CASSSQGRLDF. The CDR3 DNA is TGTGCCAGCAGTTCCCAGGGGAGGCTGGACTTC.

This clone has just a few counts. The CDR3 region has the DNA TGTGCCAGCAGCGCGGGACAGGGGGCCCCCTCCCTCCACTTT. Encoded protein: CASSAGQGAPSLHF. The gene calls are TRBV9 and TRBJ1-6; 12 bases agree with TRBD1. CDR1 and CDR2 from the germline V gene are SGDLS and YYNGEE. The CDR3 has 14 amino acids. V lost 3 bases, J lost 14 bases, and 6 bases stayed unmatched.

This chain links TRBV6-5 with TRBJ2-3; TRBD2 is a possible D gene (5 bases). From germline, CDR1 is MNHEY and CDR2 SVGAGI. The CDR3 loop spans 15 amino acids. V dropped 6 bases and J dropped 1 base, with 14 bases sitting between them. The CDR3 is CASSRLSARTDTQYF. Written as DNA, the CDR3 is TGTGCCAGCAGCCGCCTTAGCGCGCGCACAGATACGCAGTATTTT.

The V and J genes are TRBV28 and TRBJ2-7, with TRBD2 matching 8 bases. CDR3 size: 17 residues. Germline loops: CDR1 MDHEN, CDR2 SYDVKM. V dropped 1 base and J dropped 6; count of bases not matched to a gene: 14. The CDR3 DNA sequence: TGTGCCAGCAGTTTATTCGGTACGGGACGGGGGGGACGCGAGCAGTACTTC. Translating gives CASSLFGTGRGGREQYF.

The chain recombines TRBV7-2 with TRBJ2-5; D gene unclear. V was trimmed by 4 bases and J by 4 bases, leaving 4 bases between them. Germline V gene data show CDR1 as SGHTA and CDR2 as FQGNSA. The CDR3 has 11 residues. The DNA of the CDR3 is TGTGCCAGCAGCTGGATAGAGACCCAGTACTTC. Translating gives CASSWIETQYF.

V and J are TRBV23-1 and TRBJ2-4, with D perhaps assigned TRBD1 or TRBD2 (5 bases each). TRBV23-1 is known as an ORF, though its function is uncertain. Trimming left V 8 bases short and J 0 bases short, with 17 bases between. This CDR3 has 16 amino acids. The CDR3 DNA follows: TGCGCCAGCGGGCTAGAGGGGACCCTAGCCAAAAACATTCAGTACTTC. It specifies CASGLEGTLAKNIQYF.

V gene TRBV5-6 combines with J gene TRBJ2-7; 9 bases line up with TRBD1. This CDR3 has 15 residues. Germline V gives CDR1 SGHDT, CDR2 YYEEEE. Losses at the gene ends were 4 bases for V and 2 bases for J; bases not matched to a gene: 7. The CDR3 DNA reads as TGTGCCAGCAGCGGAGGGGGACAGGGAGCCTACGAGCAGTACTTC. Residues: CASSGGGQGAYEQYF.

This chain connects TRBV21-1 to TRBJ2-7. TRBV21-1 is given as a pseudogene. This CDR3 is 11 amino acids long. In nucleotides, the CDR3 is TGTGCCAGCAGCAAAACACGGGCCCCCTCCTTC. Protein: CASSKTRAPSF.

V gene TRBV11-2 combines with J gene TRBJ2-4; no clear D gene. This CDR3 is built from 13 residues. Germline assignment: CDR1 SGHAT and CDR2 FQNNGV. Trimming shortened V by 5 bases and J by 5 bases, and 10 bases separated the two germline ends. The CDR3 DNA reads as TGTGCCAGCAGCACGGGCCTAGAAAACATTCAGTACTTC. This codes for CASSTGLENIQYF.

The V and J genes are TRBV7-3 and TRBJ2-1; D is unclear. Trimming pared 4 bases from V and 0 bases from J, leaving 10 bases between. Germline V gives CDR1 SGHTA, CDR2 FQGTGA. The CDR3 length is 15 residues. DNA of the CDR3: TGTGCCAGCAGCTCGGGCGGTAGCTCCTACAATGAGCAGTTCTTC. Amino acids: CASSSGGSSYNEQFF.

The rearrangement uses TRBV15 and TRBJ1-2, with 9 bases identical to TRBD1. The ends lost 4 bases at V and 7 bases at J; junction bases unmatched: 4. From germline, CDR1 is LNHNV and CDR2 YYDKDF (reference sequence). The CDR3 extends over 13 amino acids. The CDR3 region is CATSTDRGAGYTF. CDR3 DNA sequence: TGTGCCACCAGCACGGACAGGGGCGCTGGCTACACCTTC.

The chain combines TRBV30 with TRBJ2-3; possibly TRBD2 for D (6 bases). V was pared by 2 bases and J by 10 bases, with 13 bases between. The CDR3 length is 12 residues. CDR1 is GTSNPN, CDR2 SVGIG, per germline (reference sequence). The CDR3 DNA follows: TGTGCCTGGAGTAACGGGTGGGACTCGCAGTATTTT. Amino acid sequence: CAWSNGWDSQYF.

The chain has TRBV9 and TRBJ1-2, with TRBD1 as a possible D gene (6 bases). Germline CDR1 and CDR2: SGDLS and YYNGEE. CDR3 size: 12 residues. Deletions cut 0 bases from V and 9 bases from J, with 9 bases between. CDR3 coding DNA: TGTGCCAGCAGCGTAGCACAGGGTAGCTACACCTTC. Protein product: CASSVAQGSYTF. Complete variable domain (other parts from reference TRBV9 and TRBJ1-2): DSGVTQTPKHLITATGQRVTLRCSPRSGDLSVYWYQQSLDQGLQFLIQYYNGEERAKGNILERFSAQQFPDLHSELNLSSLELGDSALYFCASSVAQGSYTFGSGTRLTVV.

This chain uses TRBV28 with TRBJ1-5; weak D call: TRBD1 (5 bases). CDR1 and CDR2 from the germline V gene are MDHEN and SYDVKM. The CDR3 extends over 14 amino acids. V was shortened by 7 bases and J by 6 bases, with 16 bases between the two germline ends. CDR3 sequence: CASILEGVVQPQHF. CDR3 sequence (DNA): TGTGCCAGCATCCTCGAAGGGGTGGTTCAGCCCCAGCATTTT.

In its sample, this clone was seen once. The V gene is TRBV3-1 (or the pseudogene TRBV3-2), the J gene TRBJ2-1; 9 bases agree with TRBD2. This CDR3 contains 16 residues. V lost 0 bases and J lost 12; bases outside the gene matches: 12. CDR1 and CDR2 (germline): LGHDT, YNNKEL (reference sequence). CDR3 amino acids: CASSQDRGGRALSQFF. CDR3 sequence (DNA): TGTGCCAGCAGCCAAGATAGGGGCGGGAGGGCCCTTTCGCAGTTCTTC.

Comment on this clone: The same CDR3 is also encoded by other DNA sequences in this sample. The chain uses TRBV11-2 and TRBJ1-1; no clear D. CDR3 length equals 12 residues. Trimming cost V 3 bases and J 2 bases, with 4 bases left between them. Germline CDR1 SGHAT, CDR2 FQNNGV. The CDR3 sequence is CASSFPNTEAFF. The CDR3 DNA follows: TGTGCCAGCAGCTTCCCCAACACTGAAGCTTTCTTT.

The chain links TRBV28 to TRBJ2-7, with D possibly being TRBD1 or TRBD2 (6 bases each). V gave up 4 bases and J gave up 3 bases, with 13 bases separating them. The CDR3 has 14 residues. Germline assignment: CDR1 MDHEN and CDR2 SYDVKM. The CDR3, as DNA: TGTGCCAGCAGTTCCGGGGGCGGATTCTACGAGCAGTACTTC. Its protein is CASSSGGGFYEQYF. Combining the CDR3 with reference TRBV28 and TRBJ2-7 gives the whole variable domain DVKVTQSSRYLVKRTGEKVFLECVQDMDHENMFWYRQDPGLGLRLIYFSYDVKMKEKGDIPEGYSVSREKKERFSLILESASTNQTSMYLCASSSGGGFYEQYFGPGTRLTVT.

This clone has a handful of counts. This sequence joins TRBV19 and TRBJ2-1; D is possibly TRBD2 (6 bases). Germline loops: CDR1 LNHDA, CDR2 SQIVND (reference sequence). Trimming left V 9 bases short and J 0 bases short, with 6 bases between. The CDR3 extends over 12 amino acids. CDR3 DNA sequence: TGTGCCAGCGGGAGCTCCTACAATGAGCAGTTCTTC. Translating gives CASGSSYNEQFF.

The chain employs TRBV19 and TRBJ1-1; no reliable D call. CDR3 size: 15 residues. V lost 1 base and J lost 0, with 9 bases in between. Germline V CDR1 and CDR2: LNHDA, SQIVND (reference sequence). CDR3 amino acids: CASSIGQPMNTEAFF. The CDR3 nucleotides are TGTGCCAGTAGTATAGGGCAGCCCATGAACACTGAAGCTTTCTTT.